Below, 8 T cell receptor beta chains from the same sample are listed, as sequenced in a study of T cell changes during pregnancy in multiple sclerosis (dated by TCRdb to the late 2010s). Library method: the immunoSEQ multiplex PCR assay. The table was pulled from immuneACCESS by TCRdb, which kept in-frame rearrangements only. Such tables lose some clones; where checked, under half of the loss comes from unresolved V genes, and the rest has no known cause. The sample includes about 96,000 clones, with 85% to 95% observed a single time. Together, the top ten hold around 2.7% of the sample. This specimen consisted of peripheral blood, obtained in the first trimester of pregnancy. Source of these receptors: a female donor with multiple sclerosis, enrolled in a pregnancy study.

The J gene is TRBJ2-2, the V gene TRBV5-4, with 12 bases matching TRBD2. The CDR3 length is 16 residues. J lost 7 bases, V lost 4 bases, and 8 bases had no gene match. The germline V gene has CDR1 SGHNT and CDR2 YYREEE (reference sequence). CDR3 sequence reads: CASSVLAGGRYGELFF. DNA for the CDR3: TGTGCCAGCAGCGTACTAGCGGGAGGACGATACGGGGAGCTGTTTTTT. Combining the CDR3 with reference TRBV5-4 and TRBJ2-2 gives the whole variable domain ETGVTQSPTHLIKTRGQQVTLRCSSQSGHNTVSWYQQALGQGPQFIFQYYREEENGRGNFPPRFSGLQFPNYSSELNVNALELDDSALYLCASSVLAGGRYGELFFGEGSRLTVL.

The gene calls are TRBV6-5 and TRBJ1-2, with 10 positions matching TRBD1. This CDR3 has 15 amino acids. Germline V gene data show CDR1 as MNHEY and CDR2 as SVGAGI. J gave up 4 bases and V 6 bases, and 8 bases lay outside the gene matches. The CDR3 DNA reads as TGTGCCAGCAGCCCCCCGACAGGGGGCCGCTATGGCTACACCTTC. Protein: CASSPPTGGRYGYTF.

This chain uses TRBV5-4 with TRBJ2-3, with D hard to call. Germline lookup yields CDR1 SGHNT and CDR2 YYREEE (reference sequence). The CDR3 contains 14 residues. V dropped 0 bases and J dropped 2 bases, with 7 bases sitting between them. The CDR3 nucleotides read TGTGCCAGCAGCTTGGACAGTAACACAGATACGCAGTATTTT. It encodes CASSLDSNTDTQYF.

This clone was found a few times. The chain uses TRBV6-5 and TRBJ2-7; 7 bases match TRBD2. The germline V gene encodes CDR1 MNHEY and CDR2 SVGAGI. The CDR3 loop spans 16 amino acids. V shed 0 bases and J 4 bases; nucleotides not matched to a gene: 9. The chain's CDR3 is CASSYSALGREYEQYF. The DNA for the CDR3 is TGTGCCAGCAGTTACTCCGCGTTAGGGCGGGAGTACGAGCAGTACTTC.

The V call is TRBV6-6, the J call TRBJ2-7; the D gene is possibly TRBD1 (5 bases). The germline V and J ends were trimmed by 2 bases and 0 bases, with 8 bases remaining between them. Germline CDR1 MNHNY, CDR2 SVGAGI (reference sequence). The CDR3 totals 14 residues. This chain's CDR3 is CASSYTGSSYEQYF. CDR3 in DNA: TGTGCCAGCAGTTACACAGGCTCCTCCTACGAGCAGTACTTC.

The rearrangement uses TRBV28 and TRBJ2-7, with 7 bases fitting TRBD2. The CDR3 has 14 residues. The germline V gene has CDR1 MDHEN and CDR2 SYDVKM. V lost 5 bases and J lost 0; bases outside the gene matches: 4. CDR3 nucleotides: TGTGCCAGCAGTCCTAGCGGAACCTCCTACGAGCAGTACTTC. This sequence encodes CASSPSGTSYEQYF.

CDR3 sequence (DNA): TGTGCCAGCAGCGTGACAGGGGCACCTGGAAACACCATATATTTT. Protein product: CASSVTGAPGNTIYF. This chain links TRBV5-4 with TRBJ1-3; 8 positions agree with TRBD1. Trimming took 4 bases from V and 2 from J; bases not matched to a gene: 5. There are 15 residues in the CDR3. Germline CDR1 reads SGHNT; CDR2 reads YYREEE (reference sequence).

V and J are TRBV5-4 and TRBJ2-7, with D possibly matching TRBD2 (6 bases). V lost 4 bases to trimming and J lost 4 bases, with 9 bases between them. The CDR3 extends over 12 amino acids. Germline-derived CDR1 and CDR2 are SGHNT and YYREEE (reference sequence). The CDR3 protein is CASSKGLYEQYF. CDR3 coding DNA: TGTGCCAGCAGCAAAGGACTATACGAGCAGTACTTC.